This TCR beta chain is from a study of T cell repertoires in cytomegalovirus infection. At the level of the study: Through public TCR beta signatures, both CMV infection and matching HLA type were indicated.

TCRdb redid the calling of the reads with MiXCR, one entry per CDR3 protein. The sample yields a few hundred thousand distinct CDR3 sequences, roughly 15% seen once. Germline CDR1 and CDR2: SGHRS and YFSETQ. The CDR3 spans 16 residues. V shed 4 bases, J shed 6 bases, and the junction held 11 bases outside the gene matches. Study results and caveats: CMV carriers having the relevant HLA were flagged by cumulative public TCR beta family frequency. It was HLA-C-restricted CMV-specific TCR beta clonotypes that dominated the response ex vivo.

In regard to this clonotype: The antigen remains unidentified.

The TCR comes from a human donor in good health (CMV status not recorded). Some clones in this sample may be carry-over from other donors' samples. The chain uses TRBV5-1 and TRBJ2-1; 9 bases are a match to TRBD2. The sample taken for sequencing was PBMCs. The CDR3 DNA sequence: TGCGCCAGCAGCCCCTTTATGGCGGGGGGGCTCAATGAGCAGTTCTTC. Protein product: CASSPFMAGGLNEQFF.